This record looks at one TCR beta chain sequence and its context. The RNA, roughly 0.5 to 1 ug, was put through reverse transcription using random hexamers. An immunoSEQ multiplex PCR amplified TCR beta CDR3 over 54 Vbeta and 13 Jbeta. A single record per CDR3 protein comes from TCRdb applying MiXCR to the immunoSEQ multiplex PCR reads. The profile shows 170,000 or so distinct CDR3 sequences, 90% to 95% of them singletons. The data were obtained in a study of CD8 T cells in Susac syndrome. CD8+ and CD4+ T cells from blood underwent TCR beta sequencing. The patients serving as multiple sclerosis controls were treatment-naive. They had stable or active relapsing-remitting disease and fulfilled revised McDonald criteria. While CD8+ and CD4+ T cells were isolated negatively, TEMRA cells were enriched by FACS. The CDR3 is 15 amino acids. The V and J ends lost 5 bases and 3 bases respectively, with 15 bases between them. Germline V gene data show CDR1 as LNHDA and CDR2 as SQIVND (reference sequence).

This receptor was identified in a human donor with multiple sclerosis. Sequenced sample: CD8+ T cells from PBMCs. V and J are TRBV19 and TRBJ2-3; perhaps D is TRBD1 or TRBD2 (5 bases each). The chain's CDR3 is CASSPRDADTDTQYF. CDR3 coding DNA: TGTGCCAGTAGTCCCCGGGACGCGGATACAGATACGCAGTATTTT.